This T cell receptor beta chain appears in the sequencing data of a study of cytomegalovirus exposure and HLA in healthy donors. Some clones are missing from TCRdb's copy, which holds only in-frame ones; the method was immunoSEQ multiplex PCR. Of more than 150,000 clones listed, approximately 84% are singletons. Germline-derived CDR1 and CDR2 are SGHNT and YYREEE (reference sequence). The V gene end was trimmed by 3 bases and the J gene end by 3 bases; junction bases not matched to a gene: 5. The CDR3 has 15 residues. The study's findings and limits: Through in vitro validation, a few CMV-associated chains were shown to be specific for CMV antigens.

As concerns this clone: Its antigen is not identified.

From the 120-subject validation cohort, which was separate from the roughly 700-subject first cohort, the donors were drawn. This receptor was taken from a man aged 18 to 30 in good health and CMV-seropositive. The J gene is TRBJ1-5, the V gene TRBV5-4, with 8 nucleotides matching TRBD1. Sequences were obtained from PBMCs. The CDR3 reads CASSSGQGPNQPQHF. The CDR3 nucleotides are TGTGCCAGCAGCTCAGGACAGGGCCCCAATCAGCCCCAGCATTTT.